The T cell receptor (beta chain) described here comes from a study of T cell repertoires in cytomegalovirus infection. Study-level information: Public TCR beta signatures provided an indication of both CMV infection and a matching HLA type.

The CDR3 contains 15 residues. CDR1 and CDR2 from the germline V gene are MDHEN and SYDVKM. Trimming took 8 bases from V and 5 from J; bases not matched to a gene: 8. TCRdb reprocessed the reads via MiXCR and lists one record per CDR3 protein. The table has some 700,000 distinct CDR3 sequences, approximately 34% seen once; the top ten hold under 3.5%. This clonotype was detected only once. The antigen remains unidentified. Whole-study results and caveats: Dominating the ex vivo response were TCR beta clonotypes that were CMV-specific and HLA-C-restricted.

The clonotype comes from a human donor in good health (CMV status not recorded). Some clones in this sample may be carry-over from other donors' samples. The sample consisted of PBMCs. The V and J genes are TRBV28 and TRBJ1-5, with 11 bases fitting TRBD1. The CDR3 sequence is CASWDRGGFYQPQHF. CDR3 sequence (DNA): TGTGCCAGCTGGGACAGGGGGGGTTTTTATCAGCCCCAGCATTTT.